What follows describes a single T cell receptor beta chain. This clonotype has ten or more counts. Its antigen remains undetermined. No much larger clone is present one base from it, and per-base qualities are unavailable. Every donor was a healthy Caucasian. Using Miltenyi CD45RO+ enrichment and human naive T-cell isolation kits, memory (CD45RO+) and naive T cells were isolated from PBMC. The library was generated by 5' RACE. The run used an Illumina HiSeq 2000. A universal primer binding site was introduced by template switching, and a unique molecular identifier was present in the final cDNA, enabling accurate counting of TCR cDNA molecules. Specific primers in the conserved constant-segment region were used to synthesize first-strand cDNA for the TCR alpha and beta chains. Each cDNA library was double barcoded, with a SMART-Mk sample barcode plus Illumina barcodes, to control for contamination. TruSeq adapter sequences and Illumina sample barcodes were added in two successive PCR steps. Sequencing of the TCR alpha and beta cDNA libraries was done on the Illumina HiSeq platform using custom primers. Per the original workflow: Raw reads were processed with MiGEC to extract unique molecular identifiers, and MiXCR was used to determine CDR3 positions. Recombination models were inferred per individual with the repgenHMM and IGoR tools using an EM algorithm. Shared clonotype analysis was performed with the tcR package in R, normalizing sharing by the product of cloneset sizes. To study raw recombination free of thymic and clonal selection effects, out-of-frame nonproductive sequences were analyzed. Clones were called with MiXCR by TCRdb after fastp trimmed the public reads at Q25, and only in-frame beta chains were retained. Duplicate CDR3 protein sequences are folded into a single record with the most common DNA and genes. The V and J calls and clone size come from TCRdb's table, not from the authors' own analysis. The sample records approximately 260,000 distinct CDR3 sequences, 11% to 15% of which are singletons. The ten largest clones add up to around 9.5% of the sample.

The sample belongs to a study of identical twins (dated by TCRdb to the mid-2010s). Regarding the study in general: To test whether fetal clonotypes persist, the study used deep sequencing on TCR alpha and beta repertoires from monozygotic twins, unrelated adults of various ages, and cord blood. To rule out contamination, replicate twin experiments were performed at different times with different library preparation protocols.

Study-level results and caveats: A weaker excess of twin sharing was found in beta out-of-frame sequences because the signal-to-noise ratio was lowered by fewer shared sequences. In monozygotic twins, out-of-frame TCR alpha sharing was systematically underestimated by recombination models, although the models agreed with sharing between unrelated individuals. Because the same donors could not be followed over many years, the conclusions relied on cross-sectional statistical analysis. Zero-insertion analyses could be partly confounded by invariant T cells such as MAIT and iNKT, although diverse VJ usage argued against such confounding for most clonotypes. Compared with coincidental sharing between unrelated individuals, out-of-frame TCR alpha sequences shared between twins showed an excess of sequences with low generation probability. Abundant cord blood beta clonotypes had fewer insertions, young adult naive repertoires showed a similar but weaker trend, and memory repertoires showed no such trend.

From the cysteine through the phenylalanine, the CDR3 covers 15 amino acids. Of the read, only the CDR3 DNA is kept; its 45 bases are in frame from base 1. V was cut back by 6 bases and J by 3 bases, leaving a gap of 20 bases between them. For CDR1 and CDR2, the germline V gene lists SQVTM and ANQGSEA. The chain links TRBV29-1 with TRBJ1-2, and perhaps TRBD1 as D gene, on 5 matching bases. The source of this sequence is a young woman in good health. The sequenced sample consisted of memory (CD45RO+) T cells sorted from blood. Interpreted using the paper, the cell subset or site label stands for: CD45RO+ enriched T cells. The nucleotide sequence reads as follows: TGCAGCGTCGCTGATTCGGAGAGGGGAGACTATGGCTACACCTTC. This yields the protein CSVADSERGDYGYTF.